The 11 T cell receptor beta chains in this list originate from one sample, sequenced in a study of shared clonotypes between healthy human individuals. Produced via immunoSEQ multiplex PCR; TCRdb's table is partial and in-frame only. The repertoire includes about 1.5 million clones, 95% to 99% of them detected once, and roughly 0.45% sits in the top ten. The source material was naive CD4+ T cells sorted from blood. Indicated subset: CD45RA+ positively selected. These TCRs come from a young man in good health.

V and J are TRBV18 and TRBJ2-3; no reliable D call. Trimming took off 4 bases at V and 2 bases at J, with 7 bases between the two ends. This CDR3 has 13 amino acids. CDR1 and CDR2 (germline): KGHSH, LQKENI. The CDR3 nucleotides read TGTGCCAGCTCACTGAAGGTCACAGATACGCAGTATTTT. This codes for CASSLKVTDTQYF.

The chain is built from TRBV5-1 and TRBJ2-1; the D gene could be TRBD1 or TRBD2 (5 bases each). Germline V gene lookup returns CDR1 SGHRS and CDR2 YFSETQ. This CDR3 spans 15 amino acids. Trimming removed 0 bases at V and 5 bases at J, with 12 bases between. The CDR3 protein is CASSLGGTQNNEQFF. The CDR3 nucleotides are TGCGCCAGCAGCTTGGGAGGGACGCAGAACAATGAGCAGTTCTTC.

The CDR3 coding sequence is TGTGCCAGCAGCCAAGATAGCGGCTACACCTTC. Protein product: CASSQDSGYTF. The chain joins TRBV14 to TRBJ1-2; unclear D gene. This CDR3 spans 11 amino acids. With 0 bases removed from V and 8 bases from J, the gap between germline ends came to 4 bases. The germline V gene has CDR1 SGHDN and CDR2 FVKESK.

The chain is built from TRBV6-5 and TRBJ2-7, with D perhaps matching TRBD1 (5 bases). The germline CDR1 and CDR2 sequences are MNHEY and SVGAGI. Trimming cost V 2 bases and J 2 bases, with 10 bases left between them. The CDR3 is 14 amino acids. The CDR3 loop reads CASSYDSLAYEQYF. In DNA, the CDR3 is TGTGCCAGCAGTTACGACAGTTTAGCCTACGAGCAGTACTTC.

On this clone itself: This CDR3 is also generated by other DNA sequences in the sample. As DNA, the CDR3 is TGTGCCAGCAGTTTACGGGCCTACGAGCAGTACTTC. Protein sequence: CASSLRAYEQYF. The chain couples TRBV28 to TRBJ2-7; D gene uncertain. The germline V gene has CDR1 MDHEN and CDR2 SYDVKM. Trimming left V 2 bases short and J 2 bases short, with 4 bases between. The length of the CDR3 is 12 residues.

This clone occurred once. The CDR3 DNA is TGTGCCAGCAGGTCGATAGGGGGTTACGCCTCTGGGGCCAACGTCCTGACTTTC. This codes for CASRSIGGYASGANVLTF. The chain uses TRBV2 and TRBJ2-6, with D possibly being TRBD1 (6 bases). The V gene's germline CDR1 is SNHLY and CDR2 FYNNEI. V was clipped by 6 bases and J by 0 bases, with 18 bases between them. The CDR3 runs to 18 residues.

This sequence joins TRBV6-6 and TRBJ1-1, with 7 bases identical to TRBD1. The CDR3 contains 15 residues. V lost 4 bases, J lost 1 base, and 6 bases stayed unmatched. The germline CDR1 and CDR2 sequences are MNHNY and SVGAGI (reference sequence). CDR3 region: CASSSPTGSNTEAFF. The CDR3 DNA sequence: TGTGCCAGCAGTTCGCCGACAGGGTCGAACACTGAAGCTTTCTTT.

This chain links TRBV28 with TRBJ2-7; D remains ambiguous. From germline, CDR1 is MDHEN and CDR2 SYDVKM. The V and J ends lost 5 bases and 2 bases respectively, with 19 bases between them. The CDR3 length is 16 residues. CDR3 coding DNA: TGTGCCAGCAGTCAACCTACTCATATTTTGCCCTACGAGCAGTACTTC. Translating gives CASSQPTHILPYEQYF.

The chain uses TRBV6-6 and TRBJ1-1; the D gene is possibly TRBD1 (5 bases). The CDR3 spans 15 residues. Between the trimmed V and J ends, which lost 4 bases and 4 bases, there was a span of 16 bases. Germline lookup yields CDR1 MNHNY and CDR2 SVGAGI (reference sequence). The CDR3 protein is CASSFHQGLGTEAFF. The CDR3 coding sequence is TGTGCCAGCAGTTTTCATCAGGGACTTGGCACTGAAGCTTTCTTT.

The CDR3 nucleotides read TGTGCCAGCAGCTTTTGGCACAGAACCATTTCGAACACCGGGGAGCTGTTTTTT. Its protein is CASSFWHRTISNTGELFF. This sequence joins TRBV11-2 and TRBJ2-2; D is unclear. This CDR3 is built from 18 residues. Germline assignment: CDR1 SGHAT and CDR2 FQNNGV. Trimming shortened V by 3 bases and J by 0 bases, and 17 bases separated the two germline ends.

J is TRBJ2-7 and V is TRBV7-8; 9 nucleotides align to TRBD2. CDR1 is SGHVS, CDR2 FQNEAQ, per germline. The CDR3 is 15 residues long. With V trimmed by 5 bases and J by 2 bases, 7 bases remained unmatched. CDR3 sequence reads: CASSARTSGPYEQYF. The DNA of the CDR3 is TGTGCCAGCAGCGCAAGAACTAGCGGGCCCTACGAGCAGTACTTC.